This section outlines one T cell receptor (beta chain) sequence together with its context. The sample belongs to a study of memory CD4+ T cells and cytomegalovirus serostatus. Using immunoSEQ multiplex PCR, the repertoire was profiled, and TCRdb retains in-frame clones only, with some absent. The table has 25,000 to 30,000 clones, about three quarters seen once. Single viable CD3+CD4+CD8-CD45RO+ cells were sorted as the memory CD4+ T cells. The germline gives CDR1 SGDLS, CDR2 YYNGEE. The CDR3 length is 15 residues. The ends were cut back, 0 bases at V and 5 bases at J, with 14 bases in the middle. Sequencing used memory CD4+ T cells from blood. This TCR was sampled from an adult in good health and CMV-seronegative. This chain connects TRBV9 to TRBJ1-2; D is uncertain. CDR3 loop: CASSVAQDSQYGYTF. CDR3 bases: TGTGCCAGCAGCGTAGCCCAGGATTCCCAATATGGCTACACCTTC. Full variable domain (remainder filled in from reference TRBV9 and TRBJ1-2): DSGVTQTPKHLITATGQRVTLRCSPRSGDLSVYWYQQSLDQGLQFLIQYYNGEERAKGNILERFSAQQFPDLHSELNLSSLELGDSALYFCASSVAQDSQYGYTFGSGTRLTVV.